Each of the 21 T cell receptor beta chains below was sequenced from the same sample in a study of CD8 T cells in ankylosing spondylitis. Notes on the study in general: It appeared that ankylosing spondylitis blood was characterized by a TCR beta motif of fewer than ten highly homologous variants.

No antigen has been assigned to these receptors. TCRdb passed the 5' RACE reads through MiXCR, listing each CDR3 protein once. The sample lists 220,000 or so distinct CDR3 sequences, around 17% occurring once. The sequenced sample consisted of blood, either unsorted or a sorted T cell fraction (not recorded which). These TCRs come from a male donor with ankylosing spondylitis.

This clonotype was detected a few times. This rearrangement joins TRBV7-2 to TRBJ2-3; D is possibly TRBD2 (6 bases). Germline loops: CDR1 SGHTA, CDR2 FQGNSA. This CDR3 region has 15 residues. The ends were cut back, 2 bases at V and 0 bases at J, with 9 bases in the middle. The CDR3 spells CASSLSGSSTDTQYF. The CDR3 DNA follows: TGTGCCAGCAGCTTAAGCGGGTCTAGCACAGATACGCAGTATTTT.

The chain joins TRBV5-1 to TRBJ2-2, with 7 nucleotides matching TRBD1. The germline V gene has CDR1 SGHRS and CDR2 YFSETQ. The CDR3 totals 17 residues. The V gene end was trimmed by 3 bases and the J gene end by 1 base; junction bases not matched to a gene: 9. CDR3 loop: CASSSGRQGGNTGELFF. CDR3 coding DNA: TGCGCCAGCAGCTCCGGACGACAGGGCGGGAACACCGGGGAGCTGTTTTTT.

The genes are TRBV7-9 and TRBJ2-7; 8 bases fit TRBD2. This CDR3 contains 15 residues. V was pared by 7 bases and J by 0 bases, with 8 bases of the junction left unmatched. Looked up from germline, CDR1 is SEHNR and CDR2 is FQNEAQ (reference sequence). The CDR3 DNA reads TGTGCCAGCAAAGACGGGGGGGCAACCTCCTACGAGCAGTACTTC. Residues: CASKDGGATSYEQYF. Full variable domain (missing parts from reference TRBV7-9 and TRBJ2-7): DTGVSQNPRHKITKRGQNVTFRCDPISEHNRLYWYRQTLGQGPEFLTYFQNEAQLEKSRLLSDRFSAERPKGSFSTLEIQRTEQGDSAMYLCASKDGGATSYEQYFGPGTRLTVT.

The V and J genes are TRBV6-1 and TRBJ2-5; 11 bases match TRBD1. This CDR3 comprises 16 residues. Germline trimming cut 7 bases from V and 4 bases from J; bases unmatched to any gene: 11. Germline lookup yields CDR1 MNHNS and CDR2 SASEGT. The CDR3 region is CASTQTPGQGVETQYF. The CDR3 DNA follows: TGTGCCAGCACCCAAACTCCGGGACAGGGGGTAGAGACCCAGTACTTC.

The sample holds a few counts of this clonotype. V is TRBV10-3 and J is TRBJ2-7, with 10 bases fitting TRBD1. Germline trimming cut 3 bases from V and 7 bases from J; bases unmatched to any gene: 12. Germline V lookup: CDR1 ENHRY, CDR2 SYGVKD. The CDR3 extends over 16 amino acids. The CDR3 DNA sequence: TGTGCCATCAGTGACGACAGGGGGCCTGCGGTTTGGGAGCAGTACTTC. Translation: CAISDDRGPAVWEQYF.

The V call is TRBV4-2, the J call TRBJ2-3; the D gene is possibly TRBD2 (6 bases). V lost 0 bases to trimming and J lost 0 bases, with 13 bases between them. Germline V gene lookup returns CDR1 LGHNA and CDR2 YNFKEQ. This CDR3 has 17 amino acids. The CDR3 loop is CASSQDPGGASTDTQYF. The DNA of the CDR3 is TGTGCCAGCAGCCAAGATCCCGGGGGAGCTAGCACAGATACGCAGTATTTT.

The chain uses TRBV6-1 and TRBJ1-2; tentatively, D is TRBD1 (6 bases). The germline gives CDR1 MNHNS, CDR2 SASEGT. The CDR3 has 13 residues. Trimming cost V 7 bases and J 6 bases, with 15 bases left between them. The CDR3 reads CASTSGGANGYTF. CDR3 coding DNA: TGTGCCAGCACCTCGGGGGGGGCCAATGGCTACACCTTC.

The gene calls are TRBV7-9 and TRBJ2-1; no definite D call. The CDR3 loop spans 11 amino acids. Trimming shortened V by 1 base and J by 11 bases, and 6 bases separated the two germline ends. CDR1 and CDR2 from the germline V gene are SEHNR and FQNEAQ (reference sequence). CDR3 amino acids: CASSLEGKQFF. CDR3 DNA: TGTGCCAGCAGCTTAGAGGGAAAGCAGTTCTTC.

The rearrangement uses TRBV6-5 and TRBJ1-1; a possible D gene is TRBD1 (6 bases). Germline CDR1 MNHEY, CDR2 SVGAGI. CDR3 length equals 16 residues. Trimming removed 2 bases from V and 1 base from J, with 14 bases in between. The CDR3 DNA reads TGTGCCAGCAGTTACATCGCAGGGGCGGGGAACACTGAAGCTTTCTTT. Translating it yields CASSYIAGAGNTEAFF.

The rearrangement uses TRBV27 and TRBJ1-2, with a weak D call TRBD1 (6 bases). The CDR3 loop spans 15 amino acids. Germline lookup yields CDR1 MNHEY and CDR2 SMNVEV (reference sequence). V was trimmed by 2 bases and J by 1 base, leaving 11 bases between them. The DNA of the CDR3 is TGTGCCAGCAGTTTACAGGGGCTGGGTAACTATGGCTACACCTTC. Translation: CASSLQGLGNYGYTF.

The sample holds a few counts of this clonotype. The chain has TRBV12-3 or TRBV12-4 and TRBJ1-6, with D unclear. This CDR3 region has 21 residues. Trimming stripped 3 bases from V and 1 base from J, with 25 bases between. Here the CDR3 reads CASSFEAAGENPRSYNSPLHF. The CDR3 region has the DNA TGTGCCAGCAGTTTTGAGGCCGCCGGGGAAAACCCCAGGTCCTATAATTCACCCCTCCACTTT.

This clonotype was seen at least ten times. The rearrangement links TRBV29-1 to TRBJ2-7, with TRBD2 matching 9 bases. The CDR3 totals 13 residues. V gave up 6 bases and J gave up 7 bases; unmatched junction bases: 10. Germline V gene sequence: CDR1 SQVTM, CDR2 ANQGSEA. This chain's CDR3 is CSVVIAGEWEQYF. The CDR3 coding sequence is TGCAGCGTAGTCATAGCGGGAGAGTGGGAGCAGTACTTC.

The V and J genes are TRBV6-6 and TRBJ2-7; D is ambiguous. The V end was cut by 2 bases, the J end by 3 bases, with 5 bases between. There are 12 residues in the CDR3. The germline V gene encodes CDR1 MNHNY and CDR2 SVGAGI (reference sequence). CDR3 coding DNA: TGTGCCAGCAGTTACCCCGACTACGAGCAGTACTTC. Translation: CASSYPDYEQYF.

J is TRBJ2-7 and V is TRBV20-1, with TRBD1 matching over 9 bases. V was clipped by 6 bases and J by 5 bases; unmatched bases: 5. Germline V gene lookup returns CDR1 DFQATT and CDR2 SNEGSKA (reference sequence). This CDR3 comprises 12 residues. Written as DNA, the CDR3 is TGCAGTGCCCCGGGACAGGGCCACGAGCAGTACTTC. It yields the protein CSAPGQGHEQYF.

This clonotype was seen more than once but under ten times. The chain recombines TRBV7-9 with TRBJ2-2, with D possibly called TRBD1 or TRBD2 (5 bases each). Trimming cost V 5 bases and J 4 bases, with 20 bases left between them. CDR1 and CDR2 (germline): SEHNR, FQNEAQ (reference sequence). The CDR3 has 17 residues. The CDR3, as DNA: TGTGCCAGCAGCCCCAGGGTTGTTAGAGGACTCACCGGGGAGCTGTTTTTT. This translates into CASSPRVVRGLTGELFF.

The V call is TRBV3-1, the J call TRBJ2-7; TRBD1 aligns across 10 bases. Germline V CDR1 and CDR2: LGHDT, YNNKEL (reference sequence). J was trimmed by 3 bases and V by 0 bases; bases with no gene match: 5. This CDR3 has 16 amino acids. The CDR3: CASSQDRDRGSYEQYF. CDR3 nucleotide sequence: TGTGCCAGCAGCCAAGATCGGGACAGGGGAAGCTACGAGCAGTACTTC.

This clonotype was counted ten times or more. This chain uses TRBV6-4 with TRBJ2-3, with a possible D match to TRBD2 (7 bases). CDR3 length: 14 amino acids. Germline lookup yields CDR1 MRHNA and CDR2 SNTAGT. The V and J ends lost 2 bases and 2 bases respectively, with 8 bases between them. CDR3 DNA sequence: TGTGCCAGCAGTGACGGGGGGGCCACAGATACGCAGTATTTT. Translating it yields CASSDGGATDTQYF.

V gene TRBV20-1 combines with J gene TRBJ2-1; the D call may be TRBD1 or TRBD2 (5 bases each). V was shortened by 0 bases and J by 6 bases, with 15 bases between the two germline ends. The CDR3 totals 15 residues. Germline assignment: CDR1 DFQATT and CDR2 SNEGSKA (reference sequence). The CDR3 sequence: CSARDLSRAGNEQFF. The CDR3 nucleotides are TGCAGTGCTAGAGATCTATCCAGGGCGGGCAATGAGCAGTTCTTC.

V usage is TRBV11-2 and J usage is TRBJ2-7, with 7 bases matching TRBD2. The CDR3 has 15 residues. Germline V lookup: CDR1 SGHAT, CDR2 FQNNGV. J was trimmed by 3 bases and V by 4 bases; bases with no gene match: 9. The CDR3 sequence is CASSSPQLAVYEQYF. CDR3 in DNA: TGTGCCAGCAGCTCACCCCAGCTAGCGGTCTACGAGCAGTACTTC.

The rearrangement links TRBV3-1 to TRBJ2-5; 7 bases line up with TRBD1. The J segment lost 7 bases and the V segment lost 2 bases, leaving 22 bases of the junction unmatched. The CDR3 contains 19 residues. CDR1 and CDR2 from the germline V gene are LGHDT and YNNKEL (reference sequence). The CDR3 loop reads CASSQKVGTQGPWGWTQYF. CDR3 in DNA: TGTGCCAGCAGCCAAAAAGTTGGGACACAGGGGCCGTGGGGGTGGACCCAGTACTTC.

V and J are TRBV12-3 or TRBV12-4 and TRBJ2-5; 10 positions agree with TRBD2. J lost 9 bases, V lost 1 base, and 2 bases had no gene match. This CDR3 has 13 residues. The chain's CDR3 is CASSLGLAGPQYF. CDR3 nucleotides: TGTGCCAGCAGTTTAGGACTAGCGGGTCCCCAGTACTTC.